Only one count was recorded for the clone carrying this T cell receptor beta chain. This sample was included in a study of blood T cell repertoires in COVID-19. Study at large: Nucleic acid was either cDNA or gDNA, and it came from T cells, B-cell-depleted T cells, or PBMCs.

Authors' data handling: Estimation of nucleated cell counts was performed using reference gene primer amplification. Clones were sequenced by immunoSEQ multiplex PCR, and TCRdb holds only the in-frame ones, with some missing. The V and J calls and clone size are taken from that table; D and trimming were inferred from the DNA. This table holds around 130,000 clones, roughly 90% found once. The CDR3 runs to 15 residues. CDR1 is MNHEY, CDR2 SVGAGI, per germline. J lost 0 bases, V lost 4 bases, and 2 bases had no gene match. What was sequenced was peripheral blood. The genes are TRBV6-5 and TRBJ2-2, with 7 nucleotides matching TRBD2. The TCR comes from a man aged 65 to 79 with active COVID-19. This CDR3 reads CASSFLAANTGELFF. CDR3 bases: TGTGCCAGCAGTTTCCTAGCGGCGAACACCGGGGAGCTGTTTTTT.